This entry lists 15 T cell receptor beta chains sequenced from one sample in a study of T-cell memory formation after mild COVID-19 (dated by TCRdb to the early 2020s). The library was prepared using 5' RACE. The listed sequencing device is Illumina NovaSeq 6000. TCRdb reran the public reads through fastp at Q25 and MiXCR, keeping productive beta chains. One record per CDR3 amino acid sequence lists the most common genes and DNA. The sample table contains about 610,000 distinct CDR3 sequences; only one count was recorded for roughly a sixth of them. Around 8.1% of the sample lies in the top ten. Sample: PBMCs or a T cell subset sorted from them (not recorded which). The origin of the receptors is an adult woman who had mild COVID-19 (a few samples of this study predate the infection). The sample titles of this study are shuffled in the database, so cell type and time point are left out; the donor was told from shared clones.

The rearrangement links TRBV4-1 to TRBJ1-5; D is possibly TRBD1 (6 bases). The CDR3 totals 15 residues. V lost 0 bases, J lost 7 bases, and 13 bases lay in between. CDR1 and CDR2 from the germline V gene are MGHRA and YSYEKL. The CDR3 region has the DNA TGCGCCAGCAGCCAAGATAAGGGGGTGAGCCAGCCCCAGCATTTT. It encodes CASSQDKGVSQPQHF.

In this sample, this clonotype turned up many times. The gene calls are TRBV7-2 and TRBJ2-7; 10 bases align to TRBD2. V shed 3 bases and J 2 bases; nucleotides not matched to a gene: 1. Germline V gives CDR1 SGHTA, CDR2 FQGNSA. The CDR3 has 14 residues. The CDR3 DNA reads TGTGCCAGCAGCTTGGGGACTAGCGCCTACGAGCAGTACTTC. Amino acid sequence: CASSLGTSAYEQYF.

This chain uses TRBV7-6 with TRBJ1-2, with 8 bases matching TRBD1. The V gene end was trimmed by 2 bases and the J gene end by 5 bases; junction bases not matched to a gene: 4. The CDR3 sequence is 14 residues long. Germline V CDR1 and CDR2: SGHVS, FNYEAQ. In DNA, the CDR3 is TGTGCCAGCAGCTTAACCGGGACAGGTTATGGCTACACCTTC. It encodes CASSLTGTGYGYTF.

This clonotype was recorded a few times. J is TRBJ2-2 and V is TRBV3-1; unclear D gene. In germline, CDR1 is LGHDT, CDR2 YNNKEL (reference sequence). Trimming pared 1 base from V and 6 bases from J, leaving 9 bases between. The CDR3 has 14 residues. The CDR3 sequence: CASSQVFKPGELFF. CDR3 DNA: TGTGCCAGCAGCCAAGTCTTTAAACCCGGGGAGCTGTTTTTT. Drawing the rest from reference TRBV3-1 and TRBJ2-2, the complete variable domain is DTAVSQTPKYLVTQMGNDKSIKCEQNLGHDTMYWYKQDSKKFLKIMFSYNNKELIINETVPNRFSPKSPDKAHLNLHINSLELGDSAVYFCASSQVFKPGELFFGEGSRLTVL.

The chain links TRBV20-1 to TRBJ2-5; TRBD2 is a possible D gene (7 bases). The germline V and J ends were trimmed by 2 bases and 5 bases, with 12 bases remaining between them. Per the germline V gene, CDR1 is DFQATT and CDR2 is SNEGSKA (reference sequence). This CDR3 comprises 13 residues. The CDR3 sequence: CSARFRGGETQYF. The CDR3 region has the DNA TGCAGTGCTAGATTCCGCGGGGGCGAGACCCAGTACTTC.

This clonotype was seen only a few times. The CDR3 bases are TGTGCCATCAGTCCTAGCCTCGATACGCAGTATTTT. This codes for CAISPSLDTQYF. This chain links TRBV10-3 with TRBJ2-3; tentative D call: TRBD2 (5 bases). The V gene lost 5 bases and the J gene lost 6 bases, with 9 bases spanning the gap. Germline lookup yields CDR1 ENHRY and CDR2 SYGVKD. The CDR3 is 12 residues long.

This clonotype was detected only a few times. The chain links TRBV12-3 or TRBV12-4 to TRBJ2-1; 7 bases line up with TRBD2. This CDR3 spans 14 amino acids. The ends lost 3 bases at V and 7 bases at J; junction bases unmatched: 6. The CDR3 region is CASSFAGAWNEQFF. In DNA, the CDR3 is TGTGCCAGCAGTTTCGCGGGAGCTTGGAATGAGCAGTTCTTC.

This chain uses TRBV29-1 with TRBJ2-3, with D perhaps TRBD2 (5 bases). The CDR3 extends over 15 amino acids. Germline assignment: CDR1 SQVTM and CDR2 ANQGSEA. Deletions cut 3 bases from V and 0 bases from J, with 13 bases between. The chain's CDR3 is CSVDTGDTSTDTQYF. CDR3 nucleotides: TGCAGCGTTGATACCGGGGATACTAGCACAGATACGCAGTATTTT.

This clonotype has just a few counts. The J gene is TRBJ2-7, the V gene TRBV5-1; D unclear. The CDR3 loop spans 14 amino acids. The V gene lost 0 bases and the J gene lost 6 bases, with 13 bases spanning the gap. CDR1 and CDR2 from the germline V gene are SGHRS and YFSETQ. For the CDR3, the DNA is TGCGCCAGCAGCTTGGGAGGTGAAATTTCCGAGCAGTACTTC. Amino acids: CASSLGGEISEQYF.

This clonotype has more than one count but fewer than ten. In DNA, the CDR3 is TGTGCCAGCAGCCGATCCTCCCGGGGAACCACAGATACGCAGTATTTT. Residues: CASSRSSRGTTDTQYF. The rearrangement links TRBV7-9 to TRBJ2-3; a possible D gene is TRBD2 (5 bases). Germline V gene data show CDR1 as SEHNR and CDR2 as FQNEAQ (reference sequence). V was trimmed by 5 bases and J by 2 bases, leaving 17 bases between them. The CDR3 runs to 16 residues.

The V call is TRBV6-4, the J call TRBJ2-2; tentative D call: TRBD1 (6 bases). The CDR3 has 18 amino acids. From germline, CDR1 is MRHNA and CDR2 SNTAGT. V lost 0 bases to trimming and J lost 3 bases, with 17 bases between them. DNA for the CDR3: TGTGCCAGCAGTGACTCGACGCATACAGGGCACTACACCGGGGAGCTGTTTTTT. Amino acids: CASSDSTHTGHYTGELFF.

In this sample, this clonotype turned up a few times. The V call is TRBV7-9, the J call TRBJ2-2, with 7 bases lining up with TRBD2. J lost 3 bases, V lost 5 bases, and 3 bases had no gene match. CDR1 and CDR2 from the germline V gene are SEHNR and FQNEAQ (reference sequence). CDR3 length: 14 amino acids. CDR3: CASSHTSDTGELFF. For the CDR3, the DNA is TGTGCCAGCAGCCACACTAGCGACACCGGGGAGCTGTTTTTT.

The CDR3 sequence is CASSQDSHLNEQFF. The CDR3 nucleotides are TGTGCCAGCAGCCAGGACTCTCACCTGAATGAGCAGTTCTTC. V is TRBV6-4 and J is TRBJ2-1; tentative D call: TRBD2 (5 bases). From germline, CDR1 is MRHNA and CDR2 SNTAGT. The ends were cut back, 6 bases at V and 7 bases at J, with 16 bases in the middle. This CDR3 contains 14 residues.

This clonotype was found a few times. This sequence joins TRBV7-9 and TRBJ1-2; 8 bases match TRBD1. V was pared by 5 bases and J by 7 bases, with 9 bases of the junction left unmatched. Germline V gene lookup returns CDR1 SEHNR and CDR2 FQNEAQ (reference sequence). The CDR3 loop spans 14 amino acids. CDR3 in DNA: TGTGCCAGCAGCACTAGAGGACAGGGTGGTGGCTACACCTTC. It specifies CASSTRGQGGGYTF.

This clonotype was seen ten or more times. Given a much more abundant clone one base away, this may be a read error. The J gene is TRBJ2-3, the V gene TRBV5-1; perhaps TRBD2 as D (6 bases). The CDR3 runs to 14 residues. V was pared by 2 bases and J by 0 bases, with 7 bases between. Germline V gene sequence: CDR1 SGHRS, CDR2 YFSETQ. CDR3 amino acids: CASSFGTSTDTQYF. The CDR3 nucleotides read TGCGCCAGCAGCTTCGGGACTAGCACAGATACGCAGTATTTT.